Here is one T cell receptor beta chain with its context. These data come from a study of response to subunit inactivated influenza vaccine. The CDR3 consists of 16 residues. Germline-derived CDR1 and CDR2 are SGHNT and YENEEA. V shed 5 bases, J shed 5 bases, and the junction held 12 bases outside the gene matches. TCRdb re-called the RT-PCR reads with MiXCR, one entry per CDR3 protein. Of about 540,000 distinct CDR3 sequences listed, 20% to 25% are singletons. These data were also filed under a second study, of T cells expressing NK-cell markers. This second study notes: What made the TCR beta cDNA was 5'RACE template switching with UMIs.

Sequences were derived from CD4+ T cells sorted from PBMCs, sampled 11 to 12 days after vaccination. This chain connects TRBV11-3 to TRBJ2-5, with 9 bases identical to TRBD2. The sequence was collected from a man in his fifties who received an inactivated influenza vaccine. The DNA of the CDR3 is TGTGCCAGCAGCCGGGGCGGGAGGGCTCCGGAGGAGACCCAGTACTTC. Its translation is CASSRGGRAPEETQYF. The whole variable domain, filled in from reference TRBV11-3 and TRBJ2-5, reads EAGVVQSPRYKIIEKKQPVAFWCNPISGHNTLYWYLQNLGQGPELLIRYENEEAVDDSQLPKDRFSAERLKGVDSTLKIQPAELGDSAVYLCASSRGGRAPEETQYFGPGTRLLVL.